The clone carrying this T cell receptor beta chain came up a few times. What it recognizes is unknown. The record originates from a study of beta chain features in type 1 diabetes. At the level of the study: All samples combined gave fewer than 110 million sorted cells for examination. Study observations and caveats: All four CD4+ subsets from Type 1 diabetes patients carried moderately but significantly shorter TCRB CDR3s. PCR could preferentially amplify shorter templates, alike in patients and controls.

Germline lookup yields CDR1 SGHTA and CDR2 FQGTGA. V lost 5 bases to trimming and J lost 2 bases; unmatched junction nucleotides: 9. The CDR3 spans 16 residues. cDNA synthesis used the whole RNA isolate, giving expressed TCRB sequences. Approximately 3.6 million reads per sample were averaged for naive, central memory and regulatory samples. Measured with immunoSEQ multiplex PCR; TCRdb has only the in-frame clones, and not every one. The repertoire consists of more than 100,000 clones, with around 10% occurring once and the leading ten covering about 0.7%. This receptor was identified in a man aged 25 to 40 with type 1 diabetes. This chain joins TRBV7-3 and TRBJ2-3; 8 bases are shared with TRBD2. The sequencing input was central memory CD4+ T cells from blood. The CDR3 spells CASSPRERGNTDTQYF. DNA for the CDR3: TGTGCCAGCAGCCCTAGGGAGCGGGGGAACACAGATACGCAGTATTTT.